This paragraph covers one T cell receptor (beta chain) sequence. Its antigen is unknown. Molecular barcoded adaptors covering alpha/delta and beta/gamma chains were used on 400 to 450 ng RNA. TCRdb redid the calling of the reads with MiXCR, one entry per CDR3 protein. The table has fewer than 90,000 distinct CDR3 sequences, more than 9% seen once; the top ten hold 15%. CDR3 length equals 15 residues. V lost 3 bases to trimming and J lost 10 bases, with 24 bases between them. Looked up from germline, CDR1 is DFQATT and CDR2 is SNEGSKA (reference sequence). This entry is derived from a study of read filtering for tumor transcriptome and immune sequencing. On the study more broadly: R-ISS stage counts were eight or nine for I, approximately 15 for II, 7 for III. Transcriptome libraries were built from DNase-treated RNA.

Points from the study as a whole: Even smaller IR-seq throughput identified most shared clonotypes. Correlation between methods rose after single-read clonotypes were removed.

The specimen was a population of CD138-negative cells sorted from bone marrow. The V and J genes are TRBV20-1 and TRBJ1-1, with a weak D call TRBD1 (6 bases). This receptor was taken from a donor at least 40 years old with multiple myeloma. The CDR3 region has the DNA TGCAGTGCTAGGAAGCGGGGGGCCCGTACATTGGTAGCTTTCTTT. This gives the protein CSARKRGARTLVAFF.